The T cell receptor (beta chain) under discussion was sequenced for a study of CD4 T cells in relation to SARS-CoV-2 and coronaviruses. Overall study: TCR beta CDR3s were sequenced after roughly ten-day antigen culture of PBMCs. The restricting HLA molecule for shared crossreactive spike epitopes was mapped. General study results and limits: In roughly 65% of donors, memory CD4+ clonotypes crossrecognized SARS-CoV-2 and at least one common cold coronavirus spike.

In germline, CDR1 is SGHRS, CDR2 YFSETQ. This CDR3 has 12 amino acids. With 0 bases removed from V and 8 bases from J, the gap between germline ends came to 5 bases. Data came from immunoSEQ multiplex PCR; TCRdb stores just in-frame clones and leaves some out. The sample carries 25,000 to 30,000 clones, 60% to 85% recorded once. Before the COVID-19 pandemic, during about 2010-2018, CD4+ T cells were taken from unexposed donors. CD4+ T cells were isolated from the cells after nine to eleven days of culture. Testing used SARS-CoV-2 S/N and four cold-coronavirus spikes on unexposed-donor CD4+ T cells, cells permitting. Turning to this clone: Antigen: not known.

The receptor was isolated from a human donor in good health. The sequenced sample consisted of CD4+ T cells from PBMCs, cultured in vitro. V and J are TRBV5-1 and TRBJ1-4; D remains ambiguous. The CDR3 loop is CASSLEAEKLFF. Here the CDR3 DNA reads TGCGCCAGCAGCTTGGAGGCCGAAAAACTGTTTTTT.